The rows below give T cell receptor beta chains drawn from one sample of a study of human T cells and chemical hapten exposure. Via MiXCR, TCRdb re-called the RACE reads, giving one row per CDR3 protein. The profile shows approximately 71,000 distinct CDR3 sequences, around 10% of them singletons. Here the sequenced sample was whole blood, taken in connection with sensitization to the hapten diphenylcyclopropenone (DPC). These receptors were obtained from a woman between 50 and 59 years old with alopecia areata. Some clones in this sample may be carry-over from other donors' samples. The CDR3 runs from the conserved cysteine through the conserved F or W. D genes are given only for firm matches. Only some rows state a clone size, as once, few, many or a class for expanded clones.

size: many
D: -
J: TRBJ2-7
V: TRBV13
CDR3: CASSLDRGRSYEQYF
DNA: TGTGCCAGCAGTCTGGACCGTGGGCGATCCTACGAGCAGTACTTC

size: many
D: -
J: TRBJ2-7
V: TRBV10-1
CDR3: CASVPGIRDEQYF
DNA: TGCGCCAGCGTCCCGGGAATAAGGGACGAGCAGTACTTC

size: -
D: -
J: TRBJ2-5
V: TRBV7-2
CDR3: CASSLGGQRVRYQETQYF
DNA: TGTGCCAGCAGCTTAGGGGGTCAGAGGGTCCGGTACCAAGAGACCCAGTACTTC

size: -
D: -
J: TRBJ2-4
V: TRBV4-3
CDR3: CASSPDFRSSQNIQYF
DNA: TGCGCCAGCAGCCCAGACTTTAGGTCGTCTCAAAACATTCAGTACTTC

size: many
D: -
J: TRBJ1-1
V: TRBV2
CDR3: CASAGKVLNTEAFF
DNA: TGTGCCAGCGCAGGGAAGGTACTGAACACTGAAGCTTTCTTT

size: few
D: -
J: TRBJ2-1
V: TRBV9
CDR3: CASSVVAGSSYNEQFF
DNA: TGTGCCAGCAGCGTAGTGGCTGGAAGCTCCTACAATGAGCAGTTCTTC

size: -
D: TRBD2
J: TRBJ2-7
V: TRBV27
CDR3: CASSLSPSGQPYEQYF
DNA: TGTGCCAGCAGTTTATCGCCTAGCGGGCAGCCTTACGAGCAGTACTTC

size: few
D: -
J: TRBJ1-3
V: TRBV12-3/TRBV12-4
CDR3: CASIDPGPLSGNTIYF
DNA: TGTGCCAGCATCGACCCGGGACCGCTCTCTGGAAACACCATATATTTT

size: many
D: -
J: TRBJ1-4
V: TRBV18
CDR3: CASSPIPGNEKLFF
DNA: TGTGCCAGCTCACCAATTCCGGGGAACGAAAAACTGTTTTTT

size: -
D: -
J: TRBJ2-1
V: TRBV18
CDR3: CASSPSHEQFF
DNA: TGTGCCAGCTCACCCTCCCACGAGCAGTTCTTC

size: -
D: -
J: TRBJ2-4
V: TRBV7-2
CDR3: CASSREPGLPKNIQYF
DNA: TGTGCCAGCAGCCGGGAGCCAGGATTACCCAAAAACATTCAGTACTTC

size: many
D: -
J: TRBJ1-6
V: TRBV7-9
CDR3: CASSLGASSYNSPLHF
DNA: TGTGCCAGCAGCTTAGGCGCTAGCTCCTATAATTCACCCCTCCACTTT

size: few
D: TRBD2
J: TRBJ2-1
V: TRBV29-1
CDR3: CSVAAGGPLNEQFF
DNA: TGCAGCGTTGCAGCGGGGGGGCCTCTAAATGAGCAGTTCTTC

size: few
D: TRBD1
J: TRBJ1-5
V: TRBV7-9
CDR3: CASSRTGDSNQPQHF
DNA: TGTGCCAGCAGCCGGACAGGGGACAGCAATCAGCCCCAGCATTTT

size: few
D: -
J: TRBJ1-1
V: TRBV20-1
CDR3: CSAPSTEAFF
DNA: TGCAGTGCTCCAAGCACTGAAGCTTTCTTT

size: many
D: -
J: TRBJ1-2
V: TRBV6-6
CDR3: CASRPGAYDGYTF
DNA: TGTGCCAGCAGACCAGGGGCATATGATGGCTACACCTTC

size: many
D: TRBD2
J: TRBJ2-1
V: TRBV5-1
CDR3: CASSLSFTSGTSVDEQFF
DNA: TGCGCCAGCAGCTTGAGCTTTACTAGCGGGACCTCGGTTGATGAGCAGTTCTTC

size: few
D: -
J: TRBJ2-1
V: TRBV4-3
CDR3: CASSLIPRGPSGNEQFF
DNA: TGCGCCAGCAGCCTTATCCCACGGGGCCCCTCGGGGAATGAGCAGTTCTTC

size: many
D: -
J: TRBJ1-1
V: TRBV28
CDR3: CASNEPNTEAFF
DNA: TGTGCCAGCAACGAACCGAACACTGAAGCTTTCTTT

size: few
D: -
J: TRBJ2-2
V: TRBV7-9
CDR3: CASSFSQNTGELFF
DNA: TGTGCCAGCAGCTTCAGCCAGAACACCGGGGAGCTGTTTTTT

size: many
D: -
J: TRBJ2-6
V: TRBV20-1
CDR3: CSARDKRGQTSSGANVLTF
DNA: TGCAGTGCTAGAGATAAGAGGGGACAGACTAGCTCTGGGGCCAACGTCCTGACTTTC

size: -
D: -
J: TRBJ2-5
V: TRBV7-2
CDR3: CASSFVAGETQYF
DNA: TGTGCCAGCAGCTTCGTGGCCGGAGAGACCCAGTACTTC

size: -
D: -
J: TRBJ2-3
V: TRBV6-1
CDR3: CASSEWAGDTQYF
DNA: TGTGCCAGCAGTGAGTGGGCTGGAGATACGCAGTATTTT

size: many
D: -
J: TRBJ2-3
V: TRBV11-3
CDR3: CASSRGVWEDTQYF
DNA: TGTGCCAGCAGCCGGGGCGTTTGGGAAGATACGCAGTATTTT

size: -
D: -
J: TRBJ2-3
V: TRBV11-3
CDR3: CASSLGQLDTQYF
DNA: TGTGCCAGCAGCTTAGGACAGCTAGATACGCAGTATTTT

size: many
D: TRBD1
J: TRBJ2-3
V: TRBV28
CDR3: CATRQGAGTDTQYF
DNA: TGTGCCACTCGACAGGGGGCGGGCACAGATACGCAGTATTTT

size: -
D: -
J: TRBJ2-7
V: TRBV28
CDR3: CASSLLSYEQYF
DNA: TGTGCCAGCAGTTTACTCAGCTACGAGCAGTACTTC

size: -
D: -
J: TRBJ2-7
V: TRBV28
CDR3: CASSPGVWEQYF
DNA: TGTGCCAGCAGTCCCGGGGTGTGGGAGCAGTACTTC

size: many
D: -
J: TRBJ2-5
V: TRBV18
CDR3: CASSKEETQYF
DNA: TGTGCCAGCTCTAAAGAAGAGACCCAGTACTTC

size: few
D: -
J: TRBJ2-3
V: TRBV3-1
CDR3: CASSPTLDTDTQYF
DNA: TGTGCCAGCAGCCCAACCCTAGACACAGATACGCAGTATTTT

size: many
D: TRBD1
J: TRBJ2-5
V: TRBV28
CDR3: CASSRPRGQWGETQYF
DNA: TGTGCCAGCAGTCGTCCCCGGGGACAGTGGGGAGAGACCCAGTACTTC

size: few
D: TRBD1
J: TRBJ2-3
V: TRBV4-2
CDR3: CASSQDTGGGPDTQYF
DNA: TGTGCCAGCAGCCAAGATACAGGGGGCGGGCCAGATACGCAGTATTTT

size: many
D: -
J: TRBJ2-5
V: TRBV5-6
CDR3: CASSLGGKQTQYF
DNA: TGTGCCAGCAGCTTGGGGGGAAAGCAGACCCAGTACTTC

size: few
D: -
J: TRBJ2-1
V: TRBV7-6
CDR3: CASSLGQGLGDYNEQFF
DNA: TGTGCCAGCAGCTTAGGACAGGGACTGGGAGATTACAATGAGCAGTTCTTC

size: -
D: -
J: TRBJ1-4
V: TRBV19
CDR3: CASKNPATNEKLFF
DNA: TGTGCCAGCAAAAACCCTGCAACTAATGAAAAACTGTTTTTT

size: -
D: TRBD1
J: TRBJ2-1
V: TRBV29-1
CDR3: CSVRPQGAGEQFF
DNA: TGCAGCGTGCGTCCACAGGGGGCAGGTGAGCAGTTCTTC

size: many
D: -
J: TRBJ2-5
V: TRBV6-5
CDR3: CASSYSRGFGKTQYF
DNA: TGTGCCAGCAGTTACTCGAGAGGGTTCGGGAAGACCCAGTACTTC

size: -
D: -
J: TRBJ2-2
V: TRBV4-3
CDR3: CASSPGPGRTGELFF
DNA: TGCGCCAGCAGCCCCGGTCCGGGTCGCACCGGGGAGCTGTTTTTT

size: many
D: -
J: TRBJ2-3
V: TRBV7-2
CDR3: CASSPAPAVRDTQYF
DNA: TGTGCCAGCAGCCCCGCCCCGGCGGTTCGAGATACGCAGTATTTT

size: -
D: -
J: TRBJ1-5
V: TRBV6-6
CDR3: CASKFTEGNQPQHF
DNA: TGTGCCAGCAAGTTCACGGAAGGCAATCAGCCCCAGCATTTT

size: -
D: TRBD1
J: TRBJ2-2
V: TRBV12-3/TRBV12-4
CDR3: CASSWGQGSNTGELFF
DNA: TGTGCCAGCAGCTGGGGACAGGGGTCGAACACCGGGGAGCTGTTTTTT

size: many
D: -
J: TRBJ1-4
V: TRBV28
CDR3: CASREGRVRNEKLFF
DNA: TGTGCCAGCAGGGAGGGACGGGTCAGAAATGAAAAACTGTTTTTT

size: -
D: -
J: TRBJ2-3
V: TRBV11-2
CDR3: CARSHGTDTQYF
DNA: TGTGCCAGAAGCCATGGCACAGATACGCAGTATTTT

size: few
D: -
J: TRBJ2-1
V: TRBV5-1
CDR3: CASSLEDGTSYNEQFF
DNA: TGCGCCAGCAGCTTGGAGGACGGGACCTCCTACAATGAGCAGTTCTTC

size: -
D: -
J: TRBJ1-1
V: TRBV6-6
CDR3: CASSYPQGSRGEAFF
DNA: TGTGCCAGCAGTTACCCTCAGGGTTCCCGAGGTGAAGCTTTCTTT

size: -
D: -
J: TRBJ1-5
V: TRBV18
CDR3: CASSPGGGRLNQPQHF
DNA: TGTGCCAGCTCACCGGGGGGGGGCCGGTTAAATCAGCCCCAGCATTTT

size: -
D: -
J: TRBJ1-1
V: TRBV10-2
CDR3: CASSESTWAEAFF
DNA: TGCGCCAGCAGTGAGTCGACCTGGGCTGAAGCTTTCTTT

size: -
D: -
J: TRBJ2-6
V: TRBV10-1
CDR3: CASSESHSGANVLTF
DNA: TGCGCCAGCAGTGAGTCCCACTCTGGGGCCAACGTCCTGACTTTC

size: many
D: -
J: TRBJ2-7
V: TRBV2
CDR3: CASTPTVTLREQYF
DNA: TGTGCCAGCACCCCGACAGTTACCCTTCGGGAGCAGTACTTC

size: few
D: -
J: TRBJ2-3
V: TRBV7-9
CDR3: CASSSITSQNTDTQYF
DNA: TGTGCCAGCAGCTCAATTACTAGCCAGAACACAGATACGCAGTATTTT

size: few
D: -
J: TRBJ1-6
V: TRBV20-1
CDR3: CSAPRPAGIHF
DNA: TGCAGTGCCCCACGGCCGGCCGGGATCCACTTT

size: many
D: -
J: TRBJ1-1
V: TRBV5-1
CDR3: CASSFAGGPDTEAFF
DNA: TGCGCCAGCAGCTTCGCCGGGGGTCCGGACACTGAAGCTTTCTTT

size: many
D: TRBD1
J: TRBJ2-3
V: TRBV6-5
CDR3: CASSSGQGSSTDTQYF
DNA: TGTGCCAGCAGTTCTGGACAGGGCTCTAGCACAGATACGCAGTATTTT

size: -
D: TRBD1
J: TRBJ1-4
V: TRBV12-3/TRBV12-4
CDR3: CASSGPGTGDEKLFF
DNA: TGTGCCAGCAGTGGCCCCGGGACAGGGGATGAAAAACTGTTTTTT

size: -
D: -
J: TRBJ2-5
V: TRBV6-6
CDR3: CASRQEQETQYF
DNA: TGTGCCAGCAGACAAGAACAAGAGACCCAGTACTTC